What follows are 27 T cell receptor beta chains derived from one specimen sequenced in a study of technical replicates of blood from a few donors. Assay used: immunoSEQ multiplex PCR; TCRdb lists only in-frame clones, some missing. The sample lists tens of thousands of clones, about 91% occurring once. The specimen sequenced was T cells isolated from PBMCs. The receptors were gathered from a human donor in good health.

The CDR3: CASSRQGNGQPQHF. CDR3 nucleotide sequence: TGTGCCAGCAGTAGACAGGGTAACGGGCAGCCCCAGCATTTT. The chain has TRBV25-1 and TRBJ1-5; 7 nucleotides agree with TRBD1. This CDR3 has 14 amino acids. CDR1 is MGHDK and CDR2 is SYGVNS in the germline V gene. Losses at the gene ends were 5 bases for V and 7 bases for J; bases not matched to a gene: 8.

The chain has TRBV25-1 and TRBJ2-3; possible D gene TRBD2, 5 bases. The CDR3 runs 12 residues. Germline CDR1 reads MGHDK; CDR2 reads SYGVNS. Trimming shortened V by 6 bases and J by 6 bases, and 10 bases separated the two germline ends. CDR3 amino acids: CASRQDSDTQYF. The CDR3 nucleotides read TGTGCCAGCAGGCAGGACTCCGATACGCAGTATTTT.

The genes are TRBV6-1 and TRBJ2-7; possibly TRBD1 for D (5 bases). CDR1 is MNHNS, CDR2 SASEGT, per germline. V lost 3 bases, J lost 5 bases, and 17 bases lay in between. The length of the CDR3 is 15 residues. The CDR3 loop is CASSEPGRVFNEQYF. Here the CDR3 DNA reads TGTGCCAGCAGTGAGCCAGGCAGGGTCTTCAACGAGCAGTACTTC.

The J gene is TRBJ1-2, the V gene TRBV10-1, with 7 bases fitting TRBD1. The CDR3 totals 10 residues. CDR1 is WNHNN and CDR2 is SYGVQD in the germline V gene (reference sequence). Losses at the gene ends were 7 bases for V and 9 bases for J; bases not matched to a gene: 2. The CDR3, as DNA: TGCGCCAGCAAGGGACAGAGCTACACCTTC. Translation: CASKGQSYTF.

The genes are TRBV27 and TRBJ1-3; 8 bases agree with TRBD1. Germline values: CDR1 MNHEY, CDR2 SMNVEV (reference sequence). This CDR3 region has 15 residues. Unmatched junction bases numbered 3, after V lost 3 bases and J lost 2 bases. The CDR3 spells CASSLDRETGNTIYF. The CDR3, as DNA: TGTGCCAGCAGTTTGGACAGGGAGACTGGAAACACCATATATTTT.

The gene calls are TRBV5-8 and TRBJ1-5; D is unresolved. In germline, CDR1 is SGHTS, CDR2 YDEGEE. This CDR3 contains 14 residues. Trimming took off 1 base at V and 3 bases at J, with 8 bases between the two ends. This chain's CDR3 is CASSLWANNQPQHF. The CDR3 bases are TGTGCCAGCAGCTTGTGGGCGAACAATCAGCCCCAGCATTTT.

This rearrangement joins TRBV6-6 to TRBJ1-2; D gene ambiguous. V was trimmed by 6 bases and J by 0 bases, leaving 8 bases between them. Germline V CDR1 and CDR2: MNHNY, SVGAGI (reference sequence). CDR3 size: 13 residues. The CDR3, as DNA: TGTGCCAGCAGGGGTGGAGCTAACTATGGCTACACCTTC. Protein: CASRGGANYGYTF.

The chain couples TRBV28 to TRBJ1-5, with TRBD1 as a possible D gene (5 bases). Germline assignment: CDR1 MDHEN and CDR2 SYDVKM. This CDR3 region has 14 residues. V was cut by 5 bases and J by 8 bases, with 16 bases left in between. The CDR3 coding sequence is TGTGCCAGCAGTGGGTTGGTGGGGGGGAAGCCCCAGCATTTT. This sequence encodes CASSGLVGGKPQHF.

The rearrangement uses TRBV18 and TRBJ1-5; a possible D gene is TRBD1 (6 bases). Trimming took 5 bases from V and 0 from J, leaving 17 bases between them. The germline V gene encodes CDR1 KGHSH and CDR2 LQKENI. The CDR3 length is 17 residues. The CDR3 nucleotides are TGTGCCAGCTCAAGGGCCGAAGGGGGTTATAGCAATCAGCCCCAGCATTTT. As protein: CASSRAEGGYSNQPQHF.

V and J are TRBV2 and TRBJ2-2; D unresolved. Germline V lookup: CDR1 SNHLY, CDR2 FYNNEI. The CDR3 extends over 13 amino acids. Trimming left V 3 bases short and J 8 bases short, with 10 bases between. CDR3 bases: TGTGCCAGCAGTGAGACCCAGGCTGGGGAGCTGTTTTTT. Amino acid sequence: CASSETQAGELFF.

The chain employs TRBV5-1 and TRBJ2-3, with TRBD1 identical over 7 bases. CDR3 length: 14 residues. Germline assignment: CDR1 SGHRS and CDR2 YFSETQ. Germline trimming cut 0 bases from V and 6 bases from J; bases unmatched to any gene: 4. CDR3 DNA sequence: TGCGCCAGCAGCTTGGACAGGGGCGGGGATACGCAGTATTTT. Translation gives CASSLDRGGDTQYF.

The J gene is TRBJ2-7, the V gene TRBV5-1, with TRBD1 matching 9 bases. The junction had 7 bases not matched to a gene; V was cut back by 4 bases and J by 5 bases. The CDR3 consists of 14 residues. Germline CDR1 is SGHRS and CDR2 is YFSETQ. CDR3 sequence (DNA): TGCGCCAGCAGCACCGGGACAGGGAAGAACGAGCAGTACTTC. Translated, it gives CASSTGTGKNEQYF.

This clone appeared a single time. The chain's CDR3 is CASRNPLGTETYEQYF. The DNA of the CDR3 is TGCGCCAGCAGAAACCCACTCGGGACAGAAACCTACGAGCAGTACTTC. The V and J genes are TRBV4-1 and TRBJ2-7; 7 positions match TRBD1. Germline V gene sequence: CDR1 MGHRA, CDR2 YSYEKL. Unmatched junction bases numbered 13, after V lost 6 bases and J lost 2 bases. The CDR3 has 16 residues.

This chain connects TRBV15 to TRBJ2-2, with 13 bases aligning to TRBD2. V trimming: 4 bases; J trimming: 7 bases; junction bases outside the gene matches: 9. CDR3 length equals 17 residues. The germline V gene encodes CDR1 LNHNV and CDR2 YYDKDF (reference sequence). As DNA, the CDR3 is TGTGCCACCAGCACCGGACTAGCGGGAGAACACGGCGGGGAGCTGTTTTTT. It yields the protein CATSTGLAGEHGGELFF.

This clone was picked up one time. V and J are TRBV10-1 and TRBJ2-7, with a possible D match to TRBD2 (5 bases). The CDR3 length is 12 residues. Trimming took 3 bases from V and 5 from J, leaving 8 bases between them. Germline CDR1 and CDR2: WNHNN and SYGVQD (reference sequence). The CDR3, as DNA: TGCGCCAGCAGTGAACGGGGTGACGAGCAGTACTTC. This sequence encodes CASSERGDEQYF.

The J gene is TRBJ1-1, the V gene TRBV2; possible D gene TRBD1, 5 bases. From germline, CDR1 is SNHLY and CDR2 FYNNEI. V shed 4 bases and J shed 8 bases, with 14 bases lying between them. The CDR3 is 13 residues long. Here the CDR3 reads CASSALGGTEAFF. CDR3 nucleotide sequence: TGTGCCAGCAGTGCCCTGGGGGGTACCGAAGCTTTCTTT.

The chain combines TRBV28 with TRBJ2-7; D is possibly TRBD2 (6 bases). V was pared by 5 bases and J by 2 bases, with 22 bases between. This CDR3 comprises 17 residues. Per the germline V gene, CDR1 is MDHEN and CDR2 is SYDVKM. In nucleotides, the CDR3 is TGTGCCAGCAGTCCTCTAGACAGACAAAGGACTACCTACGAGCAGTACTTC. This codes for CASSPLDRQRTTYEQYF.

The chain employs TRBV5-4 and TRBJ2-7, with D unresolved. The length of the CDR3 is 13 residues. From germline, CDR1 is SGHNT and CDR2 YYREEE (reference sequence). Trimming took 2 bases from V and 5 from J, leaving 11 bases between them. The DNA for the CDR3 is TGTGCCAGCAGCTTCGATCAGTTTAACGAGCAGTACTTC. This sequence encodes CASSFDQFNEQYF.

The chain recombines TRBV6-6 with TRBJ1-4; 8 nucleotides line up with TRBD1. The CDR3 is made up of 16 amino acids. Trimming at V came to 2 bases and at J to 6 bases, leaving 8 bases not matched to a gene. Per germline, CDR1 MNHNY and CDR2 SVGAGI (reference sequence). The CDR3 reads CASSYPPDREDEKLFF. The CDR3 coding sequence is TGTGCCAGCAGTTACCCCCCGGACAGGGAAGATGAAAAACTGTTTTTT.

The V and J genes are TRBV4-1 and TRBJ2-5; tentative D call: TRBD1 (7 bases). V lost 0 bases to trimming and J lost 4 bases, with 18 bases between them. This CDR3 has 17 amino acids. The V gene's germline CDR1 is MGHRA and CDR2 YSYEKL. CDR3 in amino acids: CASSQDAGGSHRETQYF. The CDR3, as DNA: TGCGCCAGCAGCCAAGATGCAGGGGGGTCACATAGAGAGACCCAGTACTTC.

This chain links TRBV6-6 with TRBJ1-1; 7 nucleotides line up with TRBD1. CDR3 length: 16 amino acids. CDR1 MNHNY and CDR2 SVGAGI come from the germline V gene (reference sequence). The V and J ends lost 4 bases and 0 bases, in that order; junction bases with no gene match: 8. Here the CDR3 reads CASSSTGAGMNTEAFF. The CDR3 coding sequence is TGTGCCAGCAGTTCTACAGGGGCGGGCATGAACACTGAAGCTTTCTTT.

The CDR3 DNA reads as TGTGCCAGCAGCATGGACAGGCCAGGGCGGGGCTACACCTTC. Amino acids: CASSMDRPGRGYTF. The chain links TRBV7-9 to TRBJ1-2, with TRBD1 matching over 7 bases. Per the germline V gene, CDR1 is SEHNR and CDR2 is FQNEAQ (reference sequence). The CDR3 extends over 14 amino acids. V lost 5 bases, J lost 8 bases, and 11 bases stayed unmatched.

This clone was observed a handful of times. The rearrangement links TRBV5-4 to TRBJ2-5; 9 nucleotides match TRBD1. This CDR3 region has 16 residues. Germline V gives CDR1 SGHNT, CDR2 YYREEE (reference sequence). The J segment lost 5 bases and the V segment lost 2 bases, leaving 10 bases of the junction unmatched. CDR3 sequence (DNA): TGTGCCAGCAGCTTACCTACAGGGGGCGGAAGGGAGACCCAGTACTTC. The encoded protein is CASSLPTGGGRETQYF.

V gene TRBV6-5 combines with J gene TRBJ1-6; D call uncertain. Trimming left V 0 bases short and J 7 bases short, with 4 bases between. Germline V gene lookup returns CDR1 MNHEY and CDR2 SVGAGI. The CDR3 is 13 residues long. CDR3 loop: CASSYSVNSPLHF. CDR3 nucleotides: TGTGCCAGCAGTTACTCCGTCAATTCACCCCTCCACTTT.

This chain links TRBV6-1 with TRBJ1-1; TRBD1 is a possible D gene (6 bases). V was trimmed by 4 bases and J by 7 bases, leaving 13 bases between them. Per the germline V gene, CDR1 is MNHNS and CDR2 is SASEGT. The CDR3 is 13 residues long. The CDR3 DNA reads TGTGCCAGCAGTGGGCAAACAGGGTTTGAAGCTTTCTTT. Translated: CASSGQTGFEAFF.

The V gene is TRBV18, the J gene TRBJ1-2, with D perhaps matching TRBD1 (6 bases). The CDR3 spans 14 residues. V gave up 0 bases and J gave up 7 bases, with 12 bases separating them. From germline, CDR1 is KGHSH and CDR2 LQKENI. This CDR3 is CASSPPGGALGYTF. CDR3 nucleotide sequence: TGTGCCAGCTCACCACCGGGGGGGGCCCTTGGCTACACCTTC. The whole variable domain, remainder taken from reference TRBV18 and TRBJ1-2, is NAGVMQNPRHLVRRRGQEARLRCSPMKGHSHVYWYRQLPEEGLKFMVYLQKENIIDESGMPKERFSAEFPKEGPSILRIQQVVRGDSAAYFCASSPPGGALGYTFGSGTRLTVV.

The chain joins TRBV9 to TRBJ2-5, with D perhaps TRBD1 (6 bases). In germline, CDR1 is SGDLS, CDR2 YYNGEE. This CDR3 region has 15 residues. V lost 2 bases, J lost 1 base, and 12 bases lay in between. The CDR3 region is CASSVFDRLQETQYF. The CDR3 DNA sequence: TGTGCCAGCAGCGTTTTTGACAGGCTCCAAGAGACCCAGTACTTC.